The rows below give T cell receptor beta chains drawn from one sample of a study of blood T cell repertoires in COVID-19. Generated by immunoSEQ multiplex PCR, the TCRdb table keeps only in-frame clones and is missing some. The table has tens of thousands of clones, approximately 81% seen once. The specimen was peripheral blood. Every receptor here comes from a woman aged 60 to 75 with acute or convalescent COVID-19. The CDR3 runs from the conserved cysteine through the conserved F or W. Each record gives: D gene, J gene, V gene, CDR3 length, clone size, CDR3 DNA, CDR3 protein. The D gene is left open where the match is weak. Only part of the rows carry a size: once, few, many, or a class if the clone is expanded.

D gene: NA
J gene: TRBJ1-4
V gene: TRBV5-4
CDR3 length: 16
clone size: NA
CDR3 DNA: TGTGCCAGCAGCTTGCGACCCATAGCGACTAATGAAAAACTGTTTTTT
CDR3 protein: CASSLRPIATNEKLFF

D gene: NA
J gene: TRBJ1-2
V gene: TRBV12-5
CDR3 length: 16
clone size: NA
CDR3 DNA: TGTGCTAGTGGTTCAACCCCGGGACACCCCTCGGAGGGCTACACCTTC
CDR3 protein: CASGSTPGHPSEGYTF

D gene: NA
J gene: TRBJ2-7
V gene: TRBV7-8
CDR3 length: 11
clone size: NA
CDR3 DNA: TGTGCCAGCAGCACCGGGGACGAGCAGTACTTC
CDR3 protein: CASSTGDEQYF

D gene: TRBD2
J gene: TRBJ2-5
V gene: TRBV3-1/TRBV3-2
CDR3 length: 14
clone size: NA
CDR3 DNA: TGTGCCAGCAGCCAAGATGTACTAGCGGAGACCCAGTACTTC
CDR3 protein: CASSQDVLAETQYF

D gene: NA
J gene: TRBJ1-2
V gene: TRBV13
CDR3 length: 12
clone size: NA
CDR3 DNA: TGTGCCAGCAGCGTTTCCAGGGCTGGCTACACCTTC
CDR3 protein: CASSVSRAGYTF

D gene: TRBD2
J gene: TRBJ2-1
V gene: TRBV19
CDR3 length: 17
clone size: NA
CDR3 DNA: TGTGCCAGTACCTCGGGTGGCGGGGGGGTTTCCTACAATGAGCAGTTCTTC
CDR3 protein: CASTSGGGGVSYNEQFF

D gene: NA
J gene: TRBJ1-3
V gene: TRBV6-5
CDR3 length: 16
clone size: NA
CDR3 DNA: TGTGCCAGCAGTTACCCGGACTCGAGCTCTGGAAACACCATATATTTT
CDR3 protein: CASSYPDSSSGNTIYF

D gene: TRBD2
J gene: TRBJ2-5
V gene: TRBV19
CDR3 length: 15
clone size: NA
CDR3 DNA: TGTGCCAGTAGTCTTAGCGGGGGTCCGAGGGAGACCCAGTACTTC
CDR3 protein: CASSLSGGPRETQYF

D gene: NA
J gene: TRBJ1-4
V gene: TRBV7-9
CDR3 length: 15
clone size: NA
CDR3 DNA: TGTGCCAGCAGCCGCGGGGGGAGAACTGGAGAAAAACTGTTTTTT
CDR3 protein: CASSRGGRTGEKLFF

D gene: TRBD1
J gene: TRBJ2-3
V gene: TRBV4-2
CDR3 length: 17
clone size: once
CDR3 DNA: TGTGCCAGCAGCCAAAGAATGGGGGACAGACACACAGATACGCAGTATTTT
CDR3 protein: CASSQRMGDRHTDTQYF

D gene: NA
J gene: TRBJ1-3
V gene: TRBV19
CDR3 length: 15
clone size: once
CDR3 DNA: TGTGCCAGTAGTCCCGTTGCTCTGGAGGGAAACACCATATATTTT
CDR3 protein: CASSPVALEGNTIYF

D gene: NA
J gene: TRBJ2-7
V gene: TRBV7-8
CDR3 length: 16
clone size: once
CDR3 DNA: TGTGCCAGCAGCTTAGGTGCGGTGACAGGTGGCTACGAGCAGTACTTC
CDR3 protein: CASSLGAVTGGYEQYF

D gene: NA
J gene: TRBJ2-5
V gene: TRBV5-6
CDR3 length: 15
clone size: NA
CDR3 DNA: TGTGCCAGCAGCTCCCAGCCCGGGTCCGGAGAGACCCAGTACTTC
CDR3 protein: CASSSQPGSGETQYF

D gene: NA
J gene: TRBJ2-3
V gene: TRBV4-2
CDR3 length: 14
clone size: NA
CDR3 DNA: TGTGCCAGCAGCCAAGGTGGCGGGAAAGATACGCAGTATTTT
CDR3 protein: CASSQGGGKDTQYF

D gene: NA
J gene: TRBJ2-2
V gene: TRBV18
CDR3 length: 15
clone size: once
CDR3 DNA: TGTGCCAGCTCCCGGATCGGGGGAACGACCGGGGAGCTGTTTTTT
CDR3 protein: CASSRIGGTTGELFF

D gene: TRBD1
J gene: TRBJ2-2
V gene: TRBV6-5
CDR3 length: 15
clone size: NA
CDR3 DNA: TGTGCCAGCAGTTACCAGGGGGTCAACACCGGGGAGCTGTTTTTT
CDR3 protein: CASSYQGVNTGELFF

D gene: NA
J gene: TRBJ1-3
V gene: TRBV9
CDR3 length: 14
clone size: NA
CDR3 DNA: TGTGCCAGCAGCCCCTCCGGCAGGGTGAACACCATATATTTT
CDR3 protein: CASSPSGRVNTIYF

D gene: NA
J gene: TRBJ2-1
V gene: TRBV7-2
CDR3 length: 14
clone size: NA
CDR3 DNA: TGTGCCAGCAGCGTTCAGGGAGGCCCCAATGAGCAGTTCTTC
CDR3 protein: CASSVQGGPNEQFF

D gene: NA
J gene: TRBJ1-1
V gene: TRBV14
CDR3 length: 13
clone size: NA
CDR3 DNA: TGTGCCAGCAGCCACCTTCATAGGGGCGAAGCTTTCTTT
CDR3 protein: CASSHLHRGEAFF

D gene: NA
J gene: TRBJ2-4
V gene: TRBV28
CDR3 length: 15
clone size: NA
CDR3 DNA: TGTGCCAGCAGTTTATTGCAGGGGGCCAAAAACATTCAGTACTTC
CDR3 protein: CASSLLQGAKNIQYF

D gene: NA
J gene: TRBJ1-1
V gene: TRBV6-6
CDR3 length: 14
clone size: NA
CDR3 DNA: TGTGCCAGCACCAACGGGTCGTTGAGCACTGAAGCTTTCTTT
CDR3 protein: CASTNGSLSTEAFF

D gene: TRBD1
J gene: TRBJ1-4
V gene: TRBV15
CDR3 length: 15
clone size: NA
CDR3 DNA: TGTGCCACCAGCAGGGCTGACAGGGGTAATGAAAAACTGTTTTTT
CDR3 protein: CATSRADRGNEKLFF